This T cell receptor beta chain was captured in a study of preoperative IRX-2 immunotherapy in early breast cancer. The CDR3 consists of 15 residues. V gave up 2 bases and J gave up 3 bases, with 14 bases separating them. Germline V gene lookup returns CDR1 SGHVS and CDR2 FNYEAQ. The table came from immunoSEQ multiplex PCR; TCRdb's copy has only in-frame clones and leaves some out. The sample has 40,000 to 50,000 clones; roughly 80% are singletons. Treatment here: preoperative locoregional IRX-2 cytokine immunotherapy. The source material was tumor tissue, sampled after IRX-2 immunotherapy. The sequence was collected from a human donor with breast cancer. This chain joins TRBV7-6 and TRBJ2-7; either TRBD1 or TRBD2 may fit D (6 bases each). CDR3 DNA sequence: TGTGCCAGCAGCTTATGGGGGGCTAGCAGCTACGAGCAGTACTTC. Translation gives CASSLWGASSYEQYF.